These 6 T cell receptor beta chains originate from one sample sequenced in a study of T-cell reconstitution after alpha-beta-depleted transplantation in children. Preparation of the TCRbeta library used unique molecular identifiers. From the PCR reads, TCRdb called clonotypes with MiXCR, one entry per CDR3 protein. The sample consists of hundreds of thousands of distinct CDR3 sequences, 23% of them appearing once. The sequences come from PBMCs, mostly from graft donor cells, collected 360 days after TCRalphabeta/CD19-depleted stem cell transplant. The receptor source for this set is a boy younger than two who had a stem cell transplant for acute myeloid leukemia, so the T cells may come from the graft donor.

V gene TRBV5-1 combines with J gene TRBJ2-5; a weak D match, TRBD1 (6 bases). This CDR3 is 14 amino acids long. From germline, CDR1 is SGHRS and CDR2 YFSETQ. V lost 6 bases and J 5 bases, leaving 17 bases between the germline ends. DNA of the CDR3: TGCGCCAGCACCAACGCAGGGGCTCGGGAGACCCAGTACTTC. It is translated as CASTNAGARETQYF.

There are a few counts of this clonotype. The rearrangement uses TRBV29-1 and TRBJ2-1; 11 bases align to TRBD2. Germline-derived CDR1 and CDR2 are SQVTM and ANQGSEA. The CDR3 loop spans 18 amino acids. With 7 bases clipped from V and 2 bases from J, the junction kept 16 bases outside the gene matches. The CDR3 coding sequence is TGCAGCGCCCGGGGTAGCGGGGGGGCGAAGGGGACCTACAATGAGCAGTTCTTC. It encodes CSARGSGGAKGTYNEQFF.

This clonotype was counted ten times or more. V usage is TRBV13 and J usage is TRBJ2-3, with 7 bases matching TRBD1. J was trimmed by 2 bases and V by 3 bases; bases with no gene match: 11. Germline assignment: CDR1 PRHDT and CDR2 FYEKMQ (reference sequence). The CDR3 runs to 17 residues. The CDR3 here is CASSLGTATTPTDTQYF. CDR3 nucleotide sequence: TGTGCCAGCAGCTTGGGGACAGCGACGACCCCCACAGATACGCAGTATTTT.

The table lists this clonotype with many counts. V and J are TRBV20-1 and TRBJ2-7; TRBD2 matches at 11 bases. V gave up 2 bases and J gave up 4 bases; unmatched junction bases: 13. Looked up from germline, CDR1 is DFQATT and CDR2 is SNEGSKA (reference sequence). CDR3 size: 17 residues. CDR3 sequence: CSARRAVASGGIYEQYF. CDR3 sequence (DNA): TGCAGTGCTAGACGAGCAGTGGCTAGCGGGGGGATTTACGAGCAGTACTTC.

In this sample, this clonotype turned up many times. This rearrangement joins TRBV5-1 to TRBJ2-1; D call uncertain. Germline CDR1 and CDR2: SGHRS and YFSETQ. Trimming took off 1 base at V and 10 bases at J, with 6 bases between the two ends. This CDR3 is 11 amino acids long. The chain's CDR3 is CASSLKVEQFF. The DNA for the CDR3 is TGCGCCAGCAGCTTGAAGGTGGAGCAGTTCTTC. The variable domain in full, with the rest retrieved from reference TRBV5-1 and TRBJ2-1, is KAGVTQTPRYLIKTRGQQVTLSCSPISGHRSVSWYQQTPGQGLQFLFEYFSETQRNKGNFPGRFSGRQFSNSRSEMNVSTLELGDSALYLCASSLKVEQFFGPGTRLTVL.

The CDR3 region has the DNA TGCAGCGTTGAGGAGTGGAACGGTACCCGAAACACCATATATTTT. Translation gives CSVEEWNGTRNTIYF. The V gene is TRBV29-1, the J gene TRBJ1-3, with unresolved D. V lost 3 bases to trimming and J lost 5 bases, with 17 bases between them. Germline CDR1 and CDR2: SQVTM and ANQGSEA. There are 15 residues in the CDR3.